The source of this T cell receptor beta chain is a study of blood T cells in healthy people across ages. Study-wide findings and caveats: Unsorted PBMC input precluded a conclusive naive versus antigen-experienced comparison.

A word on this clonotype: Its antigen remains unidentified.

The use of a sample-barcoded 5' primer and a J-beta primer mix characterized a second PCR of about 7 to 12 cycles. TCRdb called the 5' RACE reads again in MiXCR, with one record for every CDR3 protein. The data show 2 million or so distinct CDR3 sequences, around half seen once. This CDR3 has 19 amino acids. Per the germline V gene, CDR1 is MGHRA and CDR2 is YSYEKL. The V and J ends lost 3 bases and 1 base respectively, with 21 bases between them. Total RNA amounts of at least 6 micrograms were extracted per sample. The receptor comes from a woman between 35 and 50 years old in good health. The chain joins TRBV4-1 to TRBJ1-4; D may be TRBD1 (6 bases). Sample: blood. This CDR3 reads CASSQPDRPRGETNEKLFF. In DNA, the CDR3 is TGCGCCAGCAGCCAGCCTGACAGGCCACGAGGTGAAACTAATGAAAAACTGTTTTTT.